This entry features one T cell receptor beta chain sequence. What it binds is not known. At one end, the junction sequence differs from germline, possibly due to a read error. This sample is part of a study of cytomegalovirus exposure and HLA in healthy donors. The germline CDR1 and CDR2 sequences are SGHVS and FNYEAQ. CDR3 length: 16 amino acids. Amplification used 60 Vbeta primers and 13 Jbeta primers. The table came from immunoSEQ multiplex PCR; TCRdb's copy has only in-frame clones and leaves some out. The profile shows 85,000 to 100,000 clones, more than 60% of them singletons. Study findings and constraints: In a later analysis, V- and J-gene trimming of beta chains associated with a DCLRE1C missense variant, replicated independently. In all likelihood, a cluster of highly shared sequence variants was a sequencing artifact.

The source is a human donor in good health. The chain uses TRBV7-6 and TRBJ1-4; 7 nucleotides match TRBD1. Source material: PBMCs. CDR3 protein: CASSPGQASTNEKLFF. The DNA for the CDR3 is TGTGCCAGCAGCCCCGGACAGGCCTCAACAAATGAAAAACTGTTTTTT.